Sequencing of this T cell receptor beta chain was carried out in a study of T cell responses to AZD1222 COVID-19 vaccine. Whole-study results and caveats: Reportedly, close to half of spike-specific TCRs are directed against unmutated variant regions. Rises in breadth and depth of Spike-specific TCRs came after two AZD1222 doses. The donors showed a predominance of white British ancestry and of females, with possible underestimation of clonal diversity.

This table comes from immunoSEQ multiplex PCR, and its TCRdb copy is limited to in-frame clones, with some not included. The data hold roughly 65,000 clones, with 70% to 90% observed a single time. V lost 1 base to trimming and J lost 6 bases, with 9 bases between them. The CDR3 loop spans 13 amino acids. Points on this clone: Its specificity is unknown.

The TCR sequence derives from an adult who received the AZD1222 COVID-19 vaccine. The sequenced sample was peripheral blood, obtained 28 days after the second AZD1222 dose. The V call is TRBV12-3 or TRBV12-4, the J call TRBJ1-2; D ambiguous. This chain's CDR3 is CASSLGRIDGYTF. The CDR3 DNA reads TGTGCCAGCAGTTTAGGGCGGATTGATGGCTACACCTTC.